Presented here are 28 T cell receptor beta chains from one specimen sequenced in a study of shared clonotypes between healthy human individuals. Using immunoSEQ multiplex PCR, the repertoire was profiled, and TCRdb retains in-frame clones only, with some absent. The data show about 1.4 million clones, approximately 97% seen once. The source material was naive CD4+ T cells sorted from blood. Subset defined: CD45RA+ positively selected. The receptor source for this set is a man younger than 45 in good health.

This clone was detected only once. V is TRBV19 and J is TRBJ2-7; D possibly matches TRBD1 or TRBD2 (5 bases each). The CDR3 length is 13 residues. With 2 bases removed from V and 5 bases from J, the gap between germline ends came to 10 bases. The germline V gene has CDR1 LNHDA and CDR2 SQIVND (reference sequence). In DNA form, the CDR3 reads TGTGCCAGTAGTATACAGGGAGAGGACGAGCAGTACTTC. It translates to CASSIQGEDEQYF.

This clone was found once. V is TRBV11-1 and J is TRBJ2-7; TRBD2 is a possible D gene (5 bases). Germline V gene lookup returns CDR1 SGHAT and CDR2 FQDESV (reference sequence). The V and J ends lost 5 bases and 2 bases respectively, with 16 bases between them. This CDR3 is built from 15 residues. CDR3 sequence: CASSRRTANTYEQYF. The DNA for the CDR3 is TGTGCCAGCAGCCGAAGGACTGCTAATACCTACGAGCAGTACTTC. Together with reference TRBV11-1 and TRBJ2-7, the CDR3 gives the full variable domain: EAEVAQSPRYKITEKSQAVAFWCDPISGHATLYWYRQILGQGPELLVQFQDESVVDDSQLPKDRFSAERLKGVDSTLKIQPAELGDSAMYLCASSRRTANTYEQYFGPGTRLTVT.

V usage is TRBV5-1 and J usage is TRBJ2-5, with TRBD1 matching 8 bases. After removal of 3 bases from V and 5 bases from J, the junction contained 6 bases not matched to a gene. The CDR3 length is 14 residues. From germline, CDR1 is SGHRS and CDR2 YFSETQ. Here the CDR3 DNA reads TGCGCCAGCAGCTCTAACAGGGGGTGGGAGACCCAGTACTTC. Translated: CASSSNRGWETQYF.

J is TRBJ2-7 and V is TRBV4-1; possibly TRBD2 for D (6 bases). V was cut by 0 bases and J by 2 bases, with 17 bases left in between. This CDR3 has 17 amino acids. The germline V gene has CDR1 MGHRA and CDR2 YSYEKL. The CDR3: CASSQDGNLAIAYEQYF. CDR3 DNA sequence: TGCGCCAGCAGCCAAGACGGTAATCTAGCGATTGCCTACGAGCAGTACTTC.

The chain joins TRBV5-1 to TRBJ2-7, with unresolved D. Trimming took 1 base from V and 5 from J, leaving 7 bases between them. The CDR3 runs to 12 residues. Germline-derived CDR1 and CDR2 are SGHRS and YFSETQ. This chain's CDR3 is CASSLQSDEQYF. CDR3 sequence (DNA): TGCGCCAGCAGCTTGCAAAGCGACGAGCAGTACTTC.

The gene calls are TRBV5-1 and TRBJ2-7; 7 nucleotides match TRBD2. The ends lost 10 bases at V and 0 bases at J; junction bases unmatched: 10. This CDR3 region has 14 residues. Per the germline V gene, CDR1 is SGHRS and CDR2 is YFSETQ. The CDR3 protein is CASGEGALSYEQYF. The CDR3 nucleotides are TGCGCCTCCGGGGAGGGAGCCCTCTCCTACGAGCAGTACTTC.

This clone occurred once. The chain couples TRBV18 to TRBJ2-5; TRBD2 agrees at 14 bases. V lost 5 bases and J lost 6; bases outside the gene matches: 8. The CDR3 consists of 16 residues. In germline, CDR1 is KGHSH, CDR2 LQKENI. The CDR3 protein is CASSFTGTSGSKTQYF. The CDR3 DNA follows: TGTGCCAGCTCATTTACCGGGACTAGCGGGAGTAAGACCCAGTACTTC.

The chain joins TRBV2 to TRBJ2-4; D gene uncertain. Trimming removed 3 bases from V and 16 bases from J, with 13 bases in between. CDR1 and CDR2 (germline): SNHLY, FYNNEI. The CDR3 is made up of 11 amino acids. DNA for the CDR3: TGTGCCAGCAGTGAGGCAGCCACGGTCTACTTC. This translates into CASSEAATVYF.

J is TRBJ1-1 and V is TRBV28; D is unresolved. CDR1 is MDHEN, CDR2 SYDVKM, per germline. CDR3 size: 14 residues. Between the trimmed V and J ends, which lost 5 bases and 7 bases, there was a span of 17 bases. The CDR3 spells CASSRGRVRNEAFF. In nucleotides, the CDR3 is TGTGCCAGCAGTCGTGGTAGGGTCAGAAATGAAGCTTTCTTT.

V is TRBV5-6 and J is TRBJ1-5; D unclear. The CDR3 loop spans 13 amino acids. V lost 6 bases, J lost 3 bases, and 10 bases lay in between. CDR1 is SGHDT, CDR2 YYEEEE, per germline. The DNA for the CDR3 is TGTGCCAGCATGTTGGGCCCCAATCAGCCCCAGCATTTT. Translation: CASMLGPNQPQHF.

The rearrangement uses TRBV7-2 and TRBJ2-5, with 12 positions matching TRBD2. The CDR3 sequence is 18 residues long. V lost 5 bases, J lost 2 bases, and 12 bases stayed unmatched. CDR1 is SGHTA, CDR2 FQGNSA, per germline. Here the CDR3 reads CASSPTSGRFGLQETQYF. CDR3 coding DNA: TGTGCCAGCAGCCCCACTAGCGGGAGGTTTGGGCTACAAGAGACCCAGTACTTC. Together with reference TRBV7-2 and TRBJ2-5, the CDR3 gives the full variable domain: GAGVSQSPSNKVTEKGKDVELRCDPISGHTALYWYRQSLGQGLEFLIYFQGNSAPDKSGLPSDRFSAERTGGSVSTLTIQRTQQEDSAVYLCASSPTSGRFGLQETQYFGPGTRLLVL.

The chain employs TRBV29-1 and TRBJ2-7; either TRBD1 or TRBD2 may supply D (6 bases each). The CDR3 covers 12 residues. The germline V and J ends were trimmed by 4 bases and 4 bases, with 11 bases remaining between them. Per the germline V gene, CDR1 is SQVTM and CDR2 is ANQGSEA. The CDR3 region has the DNA TGCAGCGTTGTAGGGGGGAAGTACGAGCAGTACTTC. It yields the protein CSVVGGKYEQYF.

The J gene is TRBJ1-4, the V gene TRBV14; no clear D gene. V dropped 0 bases and J dropped 8 bases, with 13 bases sitting between them. The CDR3 covers 15 residues. Germline V gene sequence: CDR1 SGHDN, CDR2 FVKESK. The CDR3 loop reads CASSQDFATYEKLFF. In nucleotides, the CDR3 is TGTGCCAGCAGCCAAGATTTTGCAACATACGAAAAACTGTTTTTT.

The CDR3 protein is CASSTPTGGRVDGYTF. CDR3 DNA: TGTGCCAGCAGTACCCCTACAGGGGGCCGGGTTGATGGCTACACCTTC. The J gene is TRBJ1-2, the V gene TRBV28; TRBD1 aligns across 9 bases. Germline-derived CDR1 and CDR2 are MDHEN and SYDVKM. This CDR3 comprises 16 residues. V was clipped by 5 bases and J by 6 bases; unmatched bases: 13.

The chain employs TRBV18 and TRBJ2-5; tentative D call: TRBD2 (6 bases). Trimming pared 6 bases from V and 4 bases from J, leaving 9 bases between. The CDR3 covers 12 residues. Germline V CDR1 and CDR2: KGHSH, LQKENI. The chain's CDR3 is CASSGLPETQYF. In DNA, the CDR3 is TGTGCCAGCTCGGGACTCCCAGAGACCCAGTACTTC.

This clone has just a few counts. The rearrangement joins TRBV2 to TRBJ2-1, with 7 bases fitting TRBD2. Per germline, CDR1 SNHLY and CDR2 FYNNEI. This CDR3 region has 12 residues. J was trimmed by 5 bases and V by 11 bases; bases with no gene match: 6. CDR3 in amino acids: CACSSGHNEQFF. The CDR3 nucleotides are TGTGCCTGCTCTAGCGGACACAATGAGCAGTTCTTC. Based on the CDR3 plus reference TRBV2 and TRBJ2-1, the full variable domain is EPEVTQTPSHQVTQMGQEVILRCVPISNHLYFYWYRQILGQKVEFLVSFYNNEISEKSEIFDDQFSVERPDGSNFTLKIRSTKLEDSAMYFCACSSGHNEQFFGPGTRLTVL.

V usage is TRBV2 and J usage is TRBJ2-5; TRBD1 matches at 12 bases. Losses at the gene ends were 4 bases for V and 2 bases for J; bases not matched to a gene: 5. Germline V lookup: CDR1 SNHLY, CDR2 FYNNEI. The CDR3 extends over 16 amino acids. CDR3 region: CASSVWDRGQQETQYF. CDR3 DNA sequence: TGTGCCAGCAGTGTGTGGGACAGGGGGCAACAAGAGACCCAGTACTTC.

This chain uses TRBV11-2 with TRBJ2-3; D may be TRBD1 or TRBD2 (5 bases each). This CDR3 contains 14 residues. The germline V and J ends were trimmed by 1 base and 2 bases, with 7 bases remaining between them. The germline CDR1 and CDR2 sequences are SGHAT and FQNNGV. The CDR3 DNA follows: TGTGCCAGCAGCTTAGCAGGGACCACAGATACGCAGTATTTT. It is translated as CASSLAGTTDTQYF.

The chain is built from TRBV19 and TRBJ1-1, with a weak D call TRBD1 (5 bases). The CDR3 consists of 12 residues. V was pared by 8 bases and J by 5 bases, with 12 bases between. The germline CDR1 and CDR2 sequences are LNHDA and SQIVND (reference sequence). This CDR3 reads CASSWGGTEAFF. The CDR3 DNA reads as TGTGCCAGTTCTTGGGGGGGAACTGAAGCTTTCTTT.

The chain carries TRBV27 and TRBJ1-5, with D possibly matching TRBD1 (6 bases). The CDR3 is made up of 15 amino acids. Germline CDR1 is MNHEY and CDR2 is SMNVEV (reference sequence). V was trimmed by 2 bases and J by 1 base, leaving 9 bases between them. For the CDR3, the DNA is TGTGCCAGCAGTTTACGAACAGGGAGCAATCAGCCCCAGCATTTT. Translation gives CASSLRTGSNQPQHF.

The DNA for the CDR3 is TGTGCCAGCAGCTTCCCAGGGGCCGGCACAGATACGCAGTATTTT. It is translated as CASSFPGAGTDTQYF. The chain carries TRBV5-4 and TRBJ2-3; the D gene is possibly TRBD1 (6 bases). The CDR3 extends over 15 amino acids. Germline V gene lookup returns CDR1 SGHNT and CDR2 YYREEE (reference sequence). V dropped 2 bases and J dropped 1 base, with 11 bases sitting between them.

This chain connects TRBV2 to TRBJ2-7; D is unclear. Germline CDR1 reads SNHLY; CDR2 reads FYNNEI. The CDR3 sequence is 14 residues long. Trimming cost V 6 bases and J 3 bases, with 15 bases left between them. The CDR3: CASSPPTLDYEQYF. CDR3 in DNA: TGTGCCAGCAGCCCCCCGACCCTAGACTACGAGCAGTACTTC. The entire variable domain, with the rest obtained from reference TRBV2 and TRBJ2-7, is as follows: EPEVTQTPSHQVTQMGQEVILRCVPISNHLYFYWYRQILGQKVEFLVSFYNNEISEKSEIFDDQFSVERPDGSNFTLKIRSTKLEDSAMYFCASSPPTLDYEQYFGPGTRLTVT.

The rearrangement uses TRBV5-6 and TRBJ2-5; no reliable D call. The CDR3 consists of 14 residues. Trimming left V 3 bases short and J 2 bases short, with 11 bases between. Germline values: CDR1 SGHDT, CDR2 YYEEEE. For the CDR3, the DNA is TGTGCCAGCAGCTCTCAGACCACGCAAGAGACCCAGTACTTC. Encoded protein: CASSSQTTQETQYF.

The chain is built from TRBV7-8 and TRBJ2-7; 11 bases fit TRBD2. Trimming at V came to 1 base and at J to 6 bases, leaving 2 bases not matched to a gene. Germline V gives CDR1 SGHVS, CDR2 FQNEAQ. The length of the CDR3 is 14 residues. The CDR3 DNA is TGTGCCAGCAGCTTAGGCACTAGCGGGAGCGAGCAGTACTTC. Amino acid sequence: CASSLGTSGSEQYF.

The CDR3 coding sequence is TGTGCCAGCAGGAGGGGGGTTTACGAGCAGTACTTC. This encodes CASRRGVYEQYF. The V gene is TRBV25-1, the J gene TRBJ2-7, with D perhaps given as TRBD1 or TRBD2 (6 bases each). The CDR3 runs to 12 residues. Trimming removed 6 bases from V and 4 bases from J, with 10 bases in between. Per germline, CDR1 MGHDK and CDR2 SYGVNS.

This rearrangement joins TRBV29-1 to TRBJ2-3; 10 positions agree with TRBD1. CDR3 length equals 14 residues. The junction had 8 bases not matched to a gene; V was cut back by 7 bases and J by 4 bases. Germline loops: CDR1 SQVTM, CDR2 ANQGSEA. CDR3 sequence reads: CSGGGQGMADTQYF. The CDR3 DNA reads TGCAGCGGTGGGGGACAGGGGATGGCAGATACGCAGTATTTT.

The rearrangement joins TRBV7-2 to TRBJ2-7, with a tentative D call TRBD2 (6 bases). Between the trimmed V and J ends, which lost 5 bases and 2 bases, there was a span of 22 bases. The CDR3 extends over 17 amino acids. CDR1 is SGHTA, CDR2 FQGNSA, per germline. The CDR3 nucleotides are TGTGCCAGCAGCCCTGATCGGGAGAATCTCCTCCCCTACGAGCAGTACTTC. Translated: CASSPDRENLLPYEQYF.

The chain links TRBV5-1 to TRBJ2-1; 9 bases are shared with TRBD2. CDR1 and CDR2 (germline): SGHRS, YFSETQ. This CDR3 region has 14 residues. V shed 2 bases, J shed 5 bases, and the junction held 2 bases outside the gene matches. CDR3: CASSFQREDNEQFF. In nucleotides, the CDR3 is TGCGCCAGCAGCTTCCAGCGGGAGGACAATGAGCAGTTCTTC.